The entry below gives a single TCR beta chain sequence along with its context. What it binds is not known. This CDR3 is built from 14 residues. Germline CDR1 and CDR2: SQVTM and ANQGSEA. V shed 7 bases and J 1 base; nucleotides not matched to a gene: 2. Here immunoSEQ multiplex PCR was the method, and the copy in TCRdb shows in-frame clones only, minus some. The table has about 2 million clones, 85% to 95% seen once. The data originate from a study of shared clonotypes between healthy human individuals. Study summary: Plates per donor: three CD4 naive, three CD4 memory, two CD8 naive, one CD8 memory. Study-level findings and limits: Relative to their counterparts shared across all four donors, non-shared clonotypes exhibited diminished generation probabilities.

This clonotype was sampled from a young man in good health. The V and J genes are TRBV29-1 and TRBJ2-3; 13 bases agree with TRBD2. Sequenced sample: naive CD4+ T cells sorted from blood. Subset defined: CD45RA+ positively selected. CDR3 bases: TGCAGCGCAGGACTAGCGGGGGGCACAGATACGCAGTATTTT. Residues: CSAGLAGGTDTQYF.